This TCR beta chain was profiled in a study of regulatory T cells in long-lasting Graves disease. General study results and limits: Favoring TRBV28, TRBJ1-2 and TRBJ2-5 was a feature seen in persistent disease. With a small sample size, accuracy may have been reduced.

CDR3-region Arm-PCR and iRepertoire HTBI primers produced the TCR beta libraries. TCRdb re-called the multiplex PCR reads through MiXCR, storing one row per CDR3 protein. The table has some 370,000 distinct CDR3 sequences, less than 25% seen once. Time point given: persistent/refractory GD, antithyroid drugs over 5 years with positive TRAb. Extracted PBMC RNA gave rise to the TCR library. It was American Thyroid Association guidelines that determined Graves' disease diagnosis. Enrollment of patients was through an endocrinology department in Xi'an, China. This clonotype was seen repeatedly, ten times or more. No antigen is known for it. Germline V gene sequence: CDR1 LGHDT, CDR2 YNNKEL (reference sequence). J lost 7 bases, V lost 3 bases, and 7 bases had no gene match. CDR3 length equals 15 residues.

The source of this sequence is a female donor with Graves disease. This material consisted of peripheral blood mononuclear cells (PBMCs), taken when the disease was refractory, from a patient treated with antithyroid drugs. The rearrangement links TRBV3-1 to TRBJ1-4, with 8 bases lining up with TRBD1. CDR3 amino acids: CASSQGQGAFEKLFF. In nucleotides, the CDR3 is TGTGCCAGCAGCCAGGGGCAGGGGGCCTTTGAAAAACTGTTTTTT.